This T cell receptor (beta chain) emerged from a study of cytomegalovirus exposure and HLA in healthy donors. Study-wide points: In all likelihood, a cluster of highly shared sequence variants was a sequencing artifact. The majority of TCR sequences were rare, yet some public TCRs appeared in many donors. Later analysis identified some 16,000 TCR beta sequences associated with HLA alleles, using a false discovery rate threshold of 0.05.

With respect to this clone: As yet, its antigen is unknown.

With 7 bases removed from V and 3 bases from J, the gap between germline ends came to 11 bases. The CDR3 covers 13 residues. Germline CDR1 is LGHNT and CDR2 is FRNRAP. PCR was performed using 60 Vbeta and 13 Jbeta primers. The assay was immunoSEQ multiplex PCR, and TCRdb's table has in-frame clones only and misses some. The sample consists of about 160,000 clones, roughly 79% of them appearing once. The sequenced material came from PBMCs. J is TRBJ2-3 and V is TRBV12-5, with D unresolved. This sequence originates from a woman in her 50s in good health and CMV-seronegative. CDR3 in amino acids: CASAPSRTDTQYF. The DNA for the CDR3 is TGTGCTAGTGCCCCCTCCAGGACAGATACGCAGTATTTT.